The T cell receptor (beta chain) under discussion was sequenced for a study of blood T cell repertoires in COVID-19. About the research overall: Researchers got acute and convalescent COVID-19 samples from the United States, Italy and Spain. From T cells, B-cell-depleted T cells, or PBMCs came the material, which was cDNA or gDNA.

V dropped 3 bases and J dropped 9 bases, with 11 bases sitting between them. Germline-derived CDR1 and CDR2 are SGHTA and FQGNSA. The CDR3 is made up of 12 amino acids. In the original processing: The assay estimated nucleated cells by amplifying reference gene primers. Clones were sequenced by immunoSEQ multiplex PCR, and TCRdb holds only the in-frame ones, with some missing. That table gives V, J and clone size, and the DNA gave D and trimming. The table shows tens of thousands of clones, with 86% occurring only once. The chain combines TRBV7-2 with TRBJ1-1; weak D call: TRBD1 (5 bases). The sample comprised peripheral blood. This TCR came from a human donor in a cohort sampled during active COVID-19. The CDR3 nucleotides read TGTGCCAGCAGCTTGGGCAGGGCTAAAGCTTTCTTT. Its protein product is CASSLGRAKAFF. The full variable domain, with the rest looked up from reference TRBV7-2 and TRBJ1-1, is GAGVSQSPSNKVTEKGKDVELRCDPISGHTALYWYRQSLGQGLEFLIYFQGNSAPDKSGLPSDRFSAERTGGSVSTLTIQRTQQEDSAVYLCASSLGRAKAFFGQGTRLTVV.